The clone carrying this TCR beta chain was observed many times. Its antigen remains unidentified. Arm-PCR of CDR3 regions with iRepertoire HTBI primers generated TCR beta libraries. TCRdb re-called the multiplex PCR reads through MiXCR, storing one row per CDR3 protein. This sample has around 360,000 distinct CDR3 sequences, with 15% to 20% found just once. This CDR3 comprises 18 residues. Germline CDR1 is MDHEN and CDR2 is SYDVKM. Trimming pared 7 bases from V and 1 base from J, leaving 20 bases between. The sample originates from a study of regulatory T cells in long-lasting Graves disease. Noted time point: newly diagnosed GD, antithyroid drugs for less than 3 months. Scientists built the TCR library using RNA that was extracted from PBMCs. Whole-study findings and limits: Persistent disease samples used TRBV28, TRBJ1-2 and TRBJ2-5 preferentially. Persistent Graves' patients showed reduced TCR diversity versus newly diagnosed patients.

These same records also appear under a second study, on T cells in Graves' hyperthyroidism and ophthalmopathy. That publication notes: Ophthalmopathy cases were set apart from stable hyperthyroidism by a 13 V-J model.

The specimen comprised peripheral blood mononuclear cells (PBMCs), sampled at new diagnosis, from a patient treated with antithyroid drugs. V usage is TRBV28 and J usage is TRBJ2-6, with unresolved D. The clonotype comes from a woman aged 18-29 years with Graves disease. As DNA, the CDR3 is TGTGCCAGCACCACCGCCCACACGTCGGGTTCTGGGGCCAACGTCCTGACTTTC. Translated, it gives CASTTAHTSGSGANVLTF.